Below, 21 T cell receptor beta chains from the same sample are listed, as sequenced in a study of blood T cell repertoires in COVID-19. Libraries were prepared by immunoSEQ multiplex PCR; TCRdb keeps only in-frame clonotypes and omits some of them. The sample lists 130,000 to 150,000 clones, around 85% occurring once. The sequenced sample was PBMCs or T cells enriched from blood (not recorded which). These receptors were collected from a man aged 45-65 years who had recovered from COVID-19.

The gene calls are TRBV5-1 and TRBJ2-5; D is unresolved. Germline-derived CDR1 and CDR2 are SGHRS and YFSETQ. The germline V and J ends were trimmed by 0 bases and 6 bases, with 15 bases remaining between them. This CDR3 has 15 amino acids. Written as DNA, the CDR3 is TGCGCCAGCAGCTTGGTTGATCGGCGGATGCAGACCCAGTACTTC. The encoded protein is CASSLVDRRMQTQYF.

The chain joins TRBV18 to TRBJ2-7; maybe TRBD1 (5 bases). This CDR3 has 15 amino acids. V lost 3 bases to trimming and J lost 0 bases, with 12 bases between them. Germline CDR1 reads KGHSH; CDR2 reads LQKENI. DNA of the CDR3: TGTGCCAGCTCACCTCCGCAGGGCAGCTCCTACGAGCAGTACTTC. Amino acids: CASSPPQGSSYEQYF.

The rearrangement links TRBV7-3 to TRBJ2-7; tentatively, D is TRBD1 (6 bases). V was pared by 5 bases and J by 6 bases, with 11 bases between. The length of the CDR3 is 12 residues. Germline CDR1 reads SGHTA; CDR2 reads FQGTGA. CDR3 residues: CASSRTGSEQYF. The CDR3 region has the DNA TGTGCCAGCAGCCGAACAGGGAGCGAGCAGTACTTC.

V gene TRBV28 combines with J gene TRBJ2-7; D possibly corresponds to TRBD2 (7 bases). The V end was cut by 4 bases, the J end by 0 bases, with 10 bases between. Germline lookup yields CDR1 MDHEN and CDR2 SYDVKM. The CDR3 totals 14 residues. The CDR3 nucleotides are TGTGCCAGCAGTTCGGGGGGCAGCTCCTACGAGCAGTACTTC. Translated: CASSSGGSSYEQYF.

The chain couples TRBV5-1 to TRBJ1-2; TRBD1 matches 7 bases. Germline assignment: CDR1 SGHRS and CDR2 YFSETQ. The CDR3 is made up of 15 amino acids. V shed 2 bases and J 2 bases; nucleotides not matched to a gene: 6. CDR3 sequence reads: CASSFGSGQNYGYTF. Here the CDR3 DNA reads TGCGCCAGCAGCTTTGGGTCGGGACAGAACTATGGCTACACCTTC.

J is TRBJ1-2 and V is TRBV27, with 7 bases identical to TRBD1. This CDR3 spans 16 amino acids. In germline, CDR1 is MNHEY, CDR2 SMNVEV (reference sequence). J gave up 1 base and V 6 bases, and 11 bases lay outside the gene matches. The CDR3 protein is CASRYSGTAYNYGYTF. CDR3 bases: TGTGCCAGCAGATATTCCGGGACAGCCTATAACTATGGCTACACCTTC.

The chain uses TRBV2 and TRBJ1-5, with TRBD1 identical over 8 bases. Per the germline V gene, CDR1 is SNHLY and CDR2 is FYNNEI. The junction had 5 bases not matched to a gene; V was cut back by 4 bases and J by 3 bases. This CDR3 is 15 amino acids long. The CDR3 bases are TGTGCCAGCAGTGGGCAGGGGGCTTACAATCAGCCCCAGCATTTT. Translation: CASSGQGAYNQPQHF.

This sequence joins TRBV11-3 and TRBJ1-1; the D is unclear. The CDR3 consists of 13 residues. Germline lookup yields CDR1 SGHNT and CDR2 YENEEA. V lost 5 bases to trimming and J lost 0 bases, with 7 bases between them. The CDR3 loop is CASSAQMNTEAFF. The CDR3 nucleotides are TGTGCCAGCAGCGCTCAGATGAACACTGAAGCTTTCTTT.

The chain combines TRBV19 with TRBJ2-1; 14 nucleotides line up with TRBD2. The trim removed 4 bases at V and 2 bases at J, leaving 4 bases unmatched. Germline-derived CDR1 and CDR2 are LNHDA and SQIVND (reference sequence). This CDR3 contains 17 residues. In nucleotides, the CDR3 is TGTGCCAGTAGTACCGGGACTAGCGGGGGTACCTACAATGAGCAGTTCTTC. It yields the protein CASSTGTSGGTYNEQFF.

In DNA form, the CDR3 reads TGTGCCAGCAGCCTCCGCCTGAACCGGGACAGGGGATGGTGTGACGTTCAAGAGACCCAGTACTTC. Translating it yields CASSLRLNRDRGWCDVQETQYF. The V gene is TRBV3-1 (or the pseudogene TRBV3-2), the J gene TRBJ2-5, with TRBD1 identical over 10 bases. J lost 2 bases, V lost 4 bases, and 25 bases had no gene match. Looked up from germline, CDR1 is LGHDT and CDR2 is YNNKEL (reference sequence). CDR3 size: 22 residues.

This chain links TRBV15 with TRBJ1-2; D perhaps matches TRBD1 (5 bases). V lost 0 bases and J 0 bases, leaving 11 bases between the germline ends. From germline, CDR1 is LNHNV and CDR2 YYDKDF (reference sequence). This CDR3 region has 16 residues. The CDR3 DNA reads TGTGCCACCAGCAGAGATCGGGGGACGACTAACTATGGCTACACCTTC. This codes for CATSRDRGTTNYGYTF.

This chain connects TRBV7-2 to TRBJ2-7; D call uncertain. Per germline, CDR1 SGHTA and CDR2 FQGNSA. Trimming removed 2 bases from V and 5 bases from J, with 4 bases in between. The CDR3 extends over 11 amino acids. CDR3 amino acids: CASSLRDEQYF. DNA for the CDR3: TGTGCCAGCAGCTTACGGGACGAGCAGTACTTC.

This sequence joins TRBV2 and TRBJ2-2; maybe TRBD1 (5 bases). Germline lookup yields CDR1 SNHLY and CDR2 FYNNEI. Trimming took 3 bases from V and 7 from J, leaving 18 bases between them. CDR3 length: 16 amino acids. Here the CDR3 DNA reads TGTGCCAGCAGTGAGAGGCAGGGTGGATTCGGCGGGGAGCTGTTTTTT. It encodes CASSERQGGFGGELFF.

The J gene is TRBJ1-2, the V gene TRBV6-5; 7 bases fit TRBD1. V was pared by 5 bases and J by 7 bases, with 7 bases of the junction left unmatched. This CDR3 spans 13 amino acids. Germline CDR1 MNHEY, CDR2 SVGAGI. As DNA, the CDR3 is TGTGCCAGCAGTACAGGGGAGAAGGTTGGCTACACCTTC. Residues: CASSTGEKVGYTF.

The J gene is TRBJ1-4, the V gene TRBV10-3; 7 bases fit TRBD1. Losses at the gene ends were 7 bases for V and 4 bases for J; bases not matched to a gene: 12. This CDR3 contains 16 residues. CDR1 and CDR2 from the germline V gene are ENHRY and SYGVKD. CDR3 amino acids: CAIIPPETGFNEKLFF. CDR3 coding DNA: TGTGCCATCATTCCCCCGGAGACAGGGTTTAATGAAAAACTGTTTTTT.

This rearrangement joins TRBV6-2 or TRBV6-3 to TRBJ1-5; TRBD1 matches at 8 bases. V trimming: 4 bases; J trimming: 8 bases; junction bases outside the gene matches: 13. The CDR3 loop spans 16 amino acids. Germline V CDR1 and CDR2: MNHEY, SVGEGT. CDR3 bases: TGTGCCAGCAGTTTACTAGGGACAGGCCGTAGGGAGCCCCAGCATTTT. It encodes CASSLLGTGRREPQHF.

The rearrangement uses TRBV6-2 or TRBV6-3 and TRBJ1-5; D may be TRBD1 (6 bases). With 6 bases removed from V and 2 bases from J, the gap between germline ends came to 14 bases. This CDR3 has 15 residues. The germline V gene has CDR1 MNHEY and CDR2 SVGEGT. As DNA, the CDR3 is TGTGCCAGCAGCCCGGGGGCGCGCGGCAATCAGCCCCAGCATTTT. Translation gives CASSPGARGNQPQHF.

This clone is a singleton in its sample. The V and J genes are TRBV24-1 and TRBJ2-1; D is possibly TRBD1 (6 bases). The V end was cut by 4 bases, the J end by 3 bases, with 12 bases between. CDR3 length: 15 residues. Looked up from germline, CDR1 is KGHDR and CDR2 is SFDVKD. The CDR3 DNA reads TGTGCCACCAGTGACGTGACAGGCGTCTACAATGAGCAGTTCTTC. Residues: CATSDVTGVYNEQFF.

V and J are TRBV12-5 and TRBJ2-1; 10 bases align to TRBD1. CDR3 size: 17 residues. The germline V gene has CDR1 LGHNT and CDR2 FRNRAP. After removal of 2 bases from V and 4 bases from J, the junction contained 8 bases not matched to a gene. The CDR3 spells CASGLLTGTGAYNEQFF. The CDR3 DNA reads TGTGCTAGTGGTTTGTTAACCGGGACAGGGGCTTACAATGAGCAGTTCTTC.

This clone occurred once. Other DNA sequences in this specimen translate into the identical CDR3. This chain joins TRBV5-1 and TRBJ1-5; tentative D call: TRBD1 (6 bases). This CDR3 region has 15 residues. CDR1 is SGHRS and CDR2 is YFSETQ in the germline V gene. V was clipped by 0 bases and J by 2 bases, with 9 bases between them. CDR3 in DNA: TGCGCCAGCAGCTTGGCAGGGGTCGGCAATCAGCCCCAGCATTTT. This gives the protein CASSLAGVGNQPQHF.

The chain carries TRBV30 and TRBJ1-5; D may be TRBD1 (5 bases). CDR3 size: 16 residues. CDR1 is GTSNPN, CDR2 SVGIG, per germline (reference sequence). V gave up 0 bases and J gave up 5 bases, with 17 bases separating them. CDR3 in amino acids: CAWSVGGGGPYQPQHF. Written as DNA, the CDR3 is TGTGCCTGGAGTGTCGGGGGAGGAGGGCCCTATCAGCCCCAGCATTTT.